Below are 6 T cell receptor beta chains sequenced from a single sample in a study of blood T cell repertoires in COVID-19 (dated by TCRdb to the early 2020s). Library creation used the immunoSEQ multiplex PCR assay. This is the immuneACCESS table as TCRdb keeps it, with only in-frame sequences that have V and J called. A part of the clones is gone; compared with another copy, unresolved V genes explain less than half, and the rest is unexplained. The sample records around 200,000 clones, 85% of which are singletons. Together, the top ten hold about 4.9% of the sample. The sequenced material came from peripheral blood. These receptors were obtained from a woman of 80 years or more with acute or convalescent COVID-19.

V usage is TRBV28 and J usage is TRBJ2-7; D perhaps matches TRBD1 (6 bases). The CDR3 is 15 amino acids. Germline V gives CDR1 MDHEN, CDR2 SYDVKM. The V end was cut by 3 bases, the J end by 0 bases, with 12 bases between. The CDR3 region has the DNA TGTGCCAGCAGTTTCGGACAGACTATCTCCTACGAGCAGTACTTC. This translates into CASSFGQTISYEQYF.

This chain connects TRBV7-2 to TRBJ1-6; tentatively, D is TRBD1 (6 bases). The CDR3 covers 14 residues. Germline V CDR1 and CDR2: SGHTA, FQGNSA. Trimming took 6 bases from V and 7 from J, leaving 13 bases between them. CDR3 sequence (DNA): TGTGCCAGCAGGCCGACAGGCTTCAATTCACCCCTCCACTTT. It is translated as CASRPTGFNSPLHF.

This clone has only one observation. V gene TRBV7-6 combines with J gene TRBJ2-3; 9 bases fit TRBD2. Trimming cost V 1 base and J 4 bases; bases outside gene matches: 3. The CDR3 runs to 15 residues. Germline V lookup: CDR1 SGHVS, CDR2 FNYEAQ. The CDR3 coding sequence is TGTGCCAGCAGCTTAGGTAGCGGGAGCTCAGATACGCAGTATTTT. Amino acids: CASSLGSGSSDTQYF.

The V and J genes are TRBV21-1 and TRBJ2-7; the table's D gene call, TRBD2, was not cross checked with the DNA. TRBV21-1 is a known pseudogene. The CDR3 covers 15 residues. CDR3 loop: CASREAGEEAYEQYF. In DNA, the CDR3 is TGTGCCAGCAGGGAAGCGGGAGAAGAGGCCTACGAGCAGTACTTC.

V is TRBV4-2 and J is TRBJ1-2; the D is unclear. The germline gives CDR1 LGHNA, CDR2 YNFKEQ. The V and J ends lost 1 base and 4 bases respectively, with 13 bases between them. The CDR3 loop spans 15 amino acids. CDR3 in amino acids: CASSQAAETVYGYTF. CDR3 nucleotides: TGTGCCAGCAGCCAAGCGGCGGAAACGGTCTATGGCTACACCTTC.

The chain couples TRBV11-3 to TRBJ2-5; D may be TRBD1 (5 bases). Trimming stripped 5 bases from V and 4 bases from J, with 8 bases between. The germline CDR1 and CDR2 sequences are SGHNT and YENEEA. The CDR3 spans 12 residues. Here the CDR3 reads CASSRGPETQYF. The CDR3 DNA reads as TGTGCCAGCAGCAGGGGCCCAGAGACCCAGTACTTC.